This TCR beta chain was recovered during a study of blood T cell repertoires in COVID-19. Generated by immunoSEQ multiplex PCR, the TCRdb table keeps only in-frame clones and is missing some. The sample has around 350,000 clones, approximately 86% seen once. The sample holds a few counts of this clone. This CDR3 has 16 amino acids. CDR1 is SGHNT and CDR2 is YYREEE in the germline V gene (reference sequence). J was trimmed by 2 bases and V by 4 bases; bases with no gene match: 7. This TCR derives from a human donor in a cohort sampled during active COVID-19. The sample consisted of peripheral blood. The chain is built from TRBV5-4 and TRBJ2-5; TRBD1 aligns across 11 bases. CDR3 sequence reads: CASSTPGQGEQETQYF. Here the CDR3 DNA reads TGTGCCAGCAGCACACCGGGACAGGGGGAGCAAGAGACCCAGTACTTC.